This is a list of T cell receptor beta chains from one sample in a study of cytomegalovirus exposure and HLA in healthy donors. Profiling relied on immunoSEQ multiplex PCR, and the TCRdb table lists in-frame clones only, not all of them. The table includes about 260,000 clones, just over 70% detected once. The sequenced material came from PBMCs. These receptor sequences come from a female donor in good health and CMV-seronegative. Both conserved end residues are part of each CDR3. D genes are given only for firm matches. The size of a clone is reported for some rows only, either as once, few or many, or as a class for expanded clones.

v_gene	d_gene	abundance	j_gene	CDR3aa	CDR3nt
TRBV14	TRBD1	NA	TRBJ2-7	CASSQPRTGSSYEQYF	TGTGCCAGCAGCCAACCTCGGACAGGGAGCTCCTACGAGCAGTACTTC
TRBV5-6	TRBD2	few	TRBJ2-2	CASSPWGGDTGELFF	TGTGCCAGCAGCCCCTGGGGGGGAGACACCGGGGAGCTGTTTTTT
TRBV6-6	NA	NA	TRBJ1-4	CASSLTTPTNEKLFF	TGTGCCAGCAGTTTGACGACACCAACTAATGAAAAACTGTTTTTT
TRBV18	NA	once	TRBJ2-7	CASSDLRVGSYEQYF	TGTGCCAGCTCCGACCTCAGGGTGGGTTCCTACGAGCAGTACTTC
TRBV5-1	TRBD1	few	TRBJ1-2	CASTRRTGMTYGYTF	TGCGCCAGCACCCGGAGGACAGGGATGACCTATGGCTACACCTTC
TRBV30	NA	NA	TRBJ2-1	CAWSVHGGEEQFF	TGTGCCTGGAGTGTTCACGGGGGAGAGGAGCAGTTCTTC
TRBV19	NA	once	TRBJ1-2	CATTRGEPPNYGYTF	TGTGCGACGACCCGGGGAGAACCGCCTAACTATGGCTACACCTTC
TRBV28	TRBD1	NA	TRBJ2-7	CASSPGTGAPYEQYF	TGTGCCAGCAGTCCCGGGACAGGAGCCCCCTACGAGCAGTACTTC
TRBV9	NA	NA	TRBJ1-1	CASSVATGQKDTEAFF	TGTGCCAGCAGCGTAGCTACAGGGCAGAAGGACACTGAAGCTTTCTTT
TRBV7-9	TRBD2	NA	TRBJ2-1	CASSLGGLAIYNEQFF	TGTGCCAGCAGCTTAGGGGGACTAGCCATCTACAATGAGCAGTTCTTC
TRBV5-1	TRBD1	NA	TRBJ1-1	CASSSEGQGVAEAFF	TGCGCCAGCAGCTCGGAGGGACAGGGAGTAGCTGAAGCTTTCTTT
TRBV4-1	TRBD1	NA	TRBJ2-4	CASSQGWDRNIQYF	TGCGCCAGCAGCCAAGGGTGGGACAGAAACATTCAGTACTTC
TRBV5-1	NA	NA	TRBJ2-7	CASSWLTDYEQYF	TGCGCCAGCAGCTGGTTAACAGACTACGAGCAGTACTTC
TRBV15	TRBD1	NA	TRBJ1-4	CATSSERQGGKLFF	TGTGCCACCAGCAGCGAGCGACAGGGCGGGAAACTGTTTTTT
TRBV20-1	NA	NA	TRBJ1-1	CRPGDGEAFF	TGCCGACCGGGAGACGGTGAAGCTTTCTTT
TRBV19	NA	NA	TRBJ1-5	CAIAQGRNQPQHF	TGTGCCATCGCGCAGGGGCGCAATCAGCCCCAGCATTTT
TRBV7-9	NA	NA	TRBJ2-1	CASSLISGAYNEQFF	TGTGCCAGCAGCTTGATTAGCGGAGCCTACAATGAGCAGTTCTTC
TRBV7-2	NA	few	TRBJ2-6	CASIPSVGANVLTF	TGTGCCAGCATCCCTAGTGTTGGGGCCAACGTCCTGACTTTC
TRBV27	TRBD1	NA	TRBJ1-3	CASSAPGTGGQTLRNTIYF	TGTGCCAGCAGTGCCCCCGGGACAGGGGGTCAAACGTTAAGAAACACCATATATTTT
TRBV9	TRBD1	NA	TRBJ1-2	CASSARLTGSGYTF	TGTGCCAGCAGCGCAAGGCTGACAGGGTCTGGCTACACCTTC
TRBV4-1	NA	NA	TRBJ1-1	CASRGPLMNTEAFF	TGCGCCAGCAGGGGGCCGCTCATGAACACTGAAGCTTTCTTT
TRBV27	NA	once	TRBJ2-1	CASSLSFLVGANEQFF	TGTGCCAGCAGTTTATCGTTTCTCGTGGGGGCCAATGAGCAGTTCTTC
TRBV6-5	TRBD2	NA	TRBJ2-1	CASSYTAGGSYNEQFF	TGTGCCAGCAGTTACACAGCGGGAGGGTCCTACAATGAGCAGTTCTTC
TRBV6-5	NA	NA	TRBJ1-5	CASSRVSNQPQHF	TGTGCCAGCAGTCGGGTAAGCAATCAGCCCCAGCATTTT
TRBV27	TRBD2	once	TRBJ2-5	CASSLSGLAGGGETQYF	TGTGCCAGCAGTTTATCGGGACTAGCGGGAGGTGGGGAGACCCAGTACTTC
TRBV15	TRBD2	NA	TRBJ2-1	CATSRIGERGGEQFF	TGTGCCACCAGCAGAATAGGGGAGCGGGGCGGTGAGCAGTTCTTC
TRBV11-3	NA	few	TRBJ2-7	CASSFGLRTYEQYF	TGTGCCAGCAGCTTTGGACTAAGGACCTACGAGCAGTACTTC
TRBV18	TRBD2	NA	TRBJ2-7	CASSHPGGYEQYF	TGTGCCAGCTCACATCCGGGGGGCTACGAGCAGTACTTC
TRBV18	TRBD1	NA	TRBJ1-2	CASSPLAGGPEYGYTF	TGTGCCAGCTCACCCCTGGCAGGGGGACCCGAATATGGCTACACCTTC
TRBV11-2	NA	NA	TRBJ2-1	CASSLGGSNEQFF	TGTGCCAGCAGCCTCGGGGGAAGCAATGAGCAGTTCTTC
TRBV11-2	NA	NA	TRBJ2-7	CASSTRGGSRTSLRYEQYF	TGTGCCAGCAGCACAAGAGGGGGTAGCAGGACCTCCTTGAGGTACGAGCAGTACTTC
TRBV27	NA	NA	TRBJ1-3	CASSPTPTVRNTIYF	TGTGCCAGCAGTCCCACACCGACAGTGAGAAACACCATATATTTT
TRBV25-1	TRBD1	NA	TRBJ2-7	CASRRDRGRYEQYF	TGTGCCAGCAGGAGGGACAGGGGCCGCTACGAGCAGTACTTC
TRBV28	TRBD1	few	TRBJ2-3	CASSLNFIFPQNGTGVLTDTQYF	TGTGCCAGCAGTTTAAATTTTATCTTTCCCCAAAACGGGACAGGGGTTCTCACAGATACGCAGTATTTT
TRBV27	TRBD1	NA	TRBJ1-5	CASSGTGQGNQPQHF	TGTGCCAGCAGTGGAACGGGACAGGGAAATCAGCCCCAGCATTTT
TRBV7-3	TRBD1	NA	TRBJ2-7	CASSRGQGAYEQYF	TGTGCCAGCAGCCGGGGACAGGGGGCCTACGAGCAGTACTTC
TRBV2	TRBD2	NA	TRBJ2-7	CASSVPTSFSYEQYF	TGTGCCAGCAGTGTCCCGACTAGCTTTTCCTACGAGCAGTACTTC
TRBV5-6	TRBD2	NA	TRBJ2-5	CASSSGLAGETQYF	TGTGCCAGCAGCTCCGGACTAGCGGGAGAGACCCAGTACTTC
TRBV11-3	NA	NA	TRBJ2-6	CASSPTVLPNGANVLTF	TGTGCCAGCAGCCCCACAGTGTTGCCTAATGGGGCCAACGTCCTGACTTTC
TRBV5-1	TRBD2	NA	TRBJ2-3	CASSLAGLAETDTQYF	TGCGCCAGCAGCTTGGCCGGACTAGCGGAGACAGATACGCAGTATTTT
TRBV6-5	NA	NA	TRBJ2-1	CASSRGMDNEQFF	TGTGCCAGCAGTCGAGGCATGGACAATGAGCAGTTCTTC
TRBV19	NA	NA	TRBJ2-3	CASSSSGGYTDTQYF	TGTGCCAGTAGTTCTTCTGGCGGGTACACAGATACGCAGTATTTT
TRBV5-4	TRBD1	NA	TRBJ1-2	CASSSQGQGYGYTF	TGTGCCAGCAGCAGTCAGGGACAGGGATATGGCTACACCTTC
TRBV11-3	TRBD2	NA	TRBJ2-2	CASSRLAGENTGELFF	TGTGCCAGCAGCCGACTAGCGGGAGAGAACACCGGGGAGCTGTTTTTT
TRBV19	TRBD1	NA	TRBJ1-5	CASSRGGLNQPQHF	TGTGCCAGTAGCCGAGGGGGCCTCAATCAGCCCCAGCATTTT
TRBV28	TRBD1	NA	TRBJ1-5	CASTLRTGGRGQPQHF	TGTGCCAGCACTCTGAGGACAGGGGGTCGGGGTCAGCCCCAGCATTTT
TRBV28	NA	NA	TRBJ1-5	CASSLRGWSGNQPQHF	TGTGCCAGCAGTTTAAGGGGGTGGTCAGGCAATCAGCCCCAGCATTTT
TRBV4-1	TRBD2	NA	TRBJ2-5	CASSQKGSGRAGETQYF	TGCGCCAGCAGCCAAAAAGGGAGCGGGAGGGCCGGAGAGACCCAGTACTTC
TRBV5-1	TRBD1	NA	TRBJ2-1	CASSLGDSYNEQFF	TGCGCCAGCAGCTTGGGGGACAGTTACAATGAGCAGTTCTTC
TRBV19	NA	NA	TRBJ1-5	CASSIWGGSNQPQHF	TGTGCCAGTAGTATTTGGGGAGGGAGCAATCAGCCCCAGCATTTT
TRBV7-2	TRBD1	NA	TRBJ2-7	CASRPRDSSYEQYF	TGTGCCAGCAGACCCCGGGACAGTTCCTACGAGCAGTACTTC
TRBV28	TRBD1	NA	TRBJ1-5	CASSLWTQGAQHF	TGTGCCAGCAGTTTATGGACACAGGGGGCCCAGCATTTT
TRBV5-1	TRBD2	NA	TRBJ2-2	CASSFGTSGSIGELFF	TGCGCCAGCAGCTTTGGGACTAGCGGGAGTATCGGGGAGCTGTTTTTT